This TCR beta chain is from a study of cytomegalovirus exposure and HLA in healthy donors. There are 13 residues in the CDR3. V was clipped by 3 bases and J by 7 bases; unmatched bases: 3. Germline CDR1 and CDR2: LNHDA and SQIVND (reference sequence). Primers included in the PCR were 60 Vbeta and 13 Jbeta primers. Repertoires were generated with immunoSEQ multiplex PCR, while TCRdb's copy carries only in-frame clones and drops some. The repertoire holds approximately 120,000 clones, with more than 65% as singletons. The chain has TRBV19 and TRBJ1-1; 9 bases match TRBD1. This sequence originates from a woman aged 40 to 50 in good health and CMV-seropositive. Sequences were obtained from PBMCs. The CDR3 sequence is CASSISTGGEAFF. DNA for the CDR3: TGTGCCAGTAGTATCTCGACAGGGGGTGAAGCTTTCTTT.